This is a list of T cell receptor beta chains from one sample in a study of T cells in Graves' hyperthyroidism and ophthalmopathy. A single record per CDR3 protein comes from TCRdb applying MiXCR to the multiplex PCR reads. Among roughly 300,000 distinct CDR3 sequences listed, roughly a fifth were seen once. The specimen sequenced was blood. These receptors were taken from a woman between 50 and 59 years old with Graves' hyperthyroidism. Each CDR3 is given with its conserved first and last residue. The D gene is left open where the match is weak. Some rows mark clone size as missing; the rest say once, few, many or name a class of expanded clone.

J gene: TRBJ1-5; clone size: -; V gene: TRBV20-1; D gene: -; CDR3 protein: CSARDPFRSNQPQHF; CDR3 DNA: TGCAGTGCTAGAGATCCGTTTCGAAGCAATCAGCCCCAGCATTTT
J gene: TRBJ2-5; clone size: many; V gene: TRBV28; D gene: -; CDR3 protein: CASSRPPIGETQYF; CDR3 DNA: TGTGCCAGCAGCCGACCCCCTATTGGGGAGACCCAGTACTTC
J gene: TRBJ1-2; clone size: few; V gene: TRBV24-1; D gene: TRBD1; CDR3 protein: CATSSGGGGYTF; CDR3 DNA: TGTGCCACCAGTTCAGGGGGTGGTGGCTACACCTTC
J gene: TRBJ2-5; clone size: -; V gene: TRBV5-1; D gene: TRBD2; CDR3 protein: CASSPGTSGGLQETQYF; CDR3 DNA: TGCGCCAGCAGTCCCGGGACTAGCGGGGGCCTCCAGGAGACCCAGTACTTC
J gene: TRBJ2-7; clone size: many; V gene: TRBV5-1; D gene: -; CDR3 protein: CASSVSGFYYEQYF; CDR3 DNA: TGCGCCAGCAGTGTCTCGGGGTTTTACTACGAGCAGTACTTC
J gene: TRBJ1-1; clone size: many; V gene: TRBV7-9; D gene: -; CDR3 protein: CASSLDSWNTEAFF; CDR3 DNA: TGTGCCAGCAGCCTGGACTCGTGGAACACTGAAGCTTTCTTT
J gene: TRBJ2-4; clone size: many; V gene: TRBV7-6; D gene: -; CDR3 protein: CASSLGGGGNIQYF; CDR3 DNA: TGTGCCAGCAGCTTAGGAGGGGGAGGAAACATTCAGTACTTC
J gene: TRBJ2-1; clone size: few; V gene: TRBV7-3; D gene: TRBD2; CDR3 protein: CASSSLAGAPITEQFF; CDR3 DNA: TGTGCCAGCAGCTCCTTAGCGGGGGCCCCTATAACAGAGCAGTTCTTC
J gene: TRBJ2-5; clone size: many; V gene: TRBV18; D gene: -; CDR3 protein: CASSPNVGIETQYF; CDR3 DNA: TGTGCCAGCTCACCAAACGTGGGGATAGAGACCCAGTACTTC
J gene: TRBJ1-1; clone size: many; V gene: TRBV29-1; D gene: -; CDR3 protein: CSVATASMNTEAFF; CDR3 DNA: TGCAGCGTTGCTACAGCTTCCATGAACACTGAAGCTTTCTTT
J gene: TRBJ1-1; clone size: many; V gene: TRBV6-2/TRBV6-3; D gene: -; CDR3 protein: CASREIGLNTEAFF; CDR3 DNA: TGTGCCAGCAGAGAGATCGGCCTGAACACTGAAGCTTTCTTT
J gene: TRBJ2-1; clone size: many; V gene: TRBV27; D gene: TRBD1; CDR3 protein: CASSLSTGDYEQFF; CDR3 DNA: TGTGCCAGCAGTTTGTCGACAGGGGATTATGAGCAGTTCTTC
J gene: TRBJ2-7; clone size: many; V gene: TRBV12-3/TRBV12-4; D gene: TRBD2; CDR3 protein: CASSSLKASGKDEQYF; CDR3 DNA: TGTGCCAGCAGTTCACTCAAGGCTAGCGGGAAGGACGAGCAGTACTTC
J gene: TRBJ1-4; clone size: -; V gene: TRBV29-1; D gene: -; CDR3 protein: CSVGGGNNEKLFF; CDR3 DNA: TGCAGCGTTGGGGGGGGGAATAATGAAAAACTGTTTTTT
J gene: TRBJ1-2; clone size: few; V gene: TRBV6-2/TRBV6-3; D gene: -; CDR3 protein: CASRRPKTVPNYGYTF; CDR3 DNA: TGTGCCAGCAGGAGACCAAAAACAGTCCCTAACTATGGCTACACCTTC
J gene: TRBJ2-1; clone size: -; V gene: TRBV4-2; D gene: TRBD2; CDR3 protein: CASSQLTSGTSIQFF; CDR3 DNA: TGTGCCAGCAGCCAATTGACTAGCGGTACTTCGATCCAGTTCTTC
J gene: TRBJ2-1; clone size: -; V gene: TRBV20-1; D gene: -; CDR3 protein: CSARRRLSSYNEQFF; CDR3 DNA: TGCAGTGCTAGACGACGGTTAAGCTCCTACAATGAGCAGTTCTTC
J gene: TRBJ2-1; clone size: few; V gene: TRBV2; D gene: TRBD2; CDR3 protein: CASTLGLAVDNEQFF; CDR3 DNA: TGTGCCAGCACCCTGGGACTAGCGGTCGACAATGAGCAGTTCTTC
J gene: TRBJ1-3; clone size: few; V gene: TRBV9; D gene: TRBD1; CDR3 protein: CASSGDRVSSGNTIYF; CDR3 DNA: TGTGCCAGCAGTGGGGACAGGGTGAGCTCTGGAAACACCATATATTTT
J gene: TRBJ1-4; clone size: -; V gene: TRBV10-3; D gene: -; CDR3 protein: CAIKNNEKLFF; CDR3 DNA: TGTGCCATCAAGAATAATGAAAAACTGTTTTTT
J gene: TRBJ1-6; clone size: -; V gene: TRBV6-4; D gene: -; CDR3 protein: CASTLCWTNSPLHF; CDR3 DNA: TGTGCCAGCACCCTTTGTTGGACAAATTCACCCCTCCACTTT
J gene: TRBJ2-5; clone size: many; V gene: TRBV20-1; D gene: -; CDR3 protein: CSARDYSALETQYF; CDR3 DNA: TGCAGTGCTAGAGATTACAGCGCCCTTGAGACCCAGTACTTC
J gene: TRBJ2-7; clone size: -; V gene: TRBV11-3; D gene: TRBD2; CDR3 protein: CASSYRTRVEQYF; CDR3 DNA: TGTGCCAGCAGCTACCGGACTAGGGTCGAGCAGTACTTC
J gene: TRBJ2-2; clone size: many; V gene: TRBV20-1; D gene: -; CDR3 protein: CSASSLLGGDTGELFF; CDR3 DNA: TGCAGTGCTAGTTCGTTGCTGGGGGGCGACACCGGGGAGCTGTTTTTT
J gene: TRBJ1-3; clone size: -; V gene: TRBV10-3; D gene: -; CDR3 protein: CAISESKVSGNTIYF; CDR3 DNA: TGTGCCATCAGTGAGTCGAAGGTTTCAGGAAACACCATATATTTT
J gene: TRBJ1-1; clone size: -; V gene: TRBV12-3/TRBV12-4; D gene: -; CDR3 protein: CASSHRKRRTVNTEAFF; CDR3 DNA: TGTGCCAGCAGCCACCGGAAGAGGAGGACGGTAAACACTGAAGCTTTCTTT
J gene: TRBJ2-6; clone size: -; V gene: TRBV4-1; D gene: TRBD1; CDR3 protein: CASSQDRDRGTSGANVLTF; CDR3 DNA: TGCGCCAGCAGCCAAGACCGGGACAGGGGTACCTCTGGGGCCAACGTCCTGACTTTC
J gene: TRBJ2-1; clone size: many; V gene: TRBV20-1; D gene: -; CDR3 protein: CSARTIQMSSYNEQFF; CDR3 DNA: TGCAGTGCCAGAACTATCCAGATGAGCTCCTACAATGAGCAGTTCTTC
J gene: TRBJ2-1; clone size: -; V gene: TRBV5-1; D gene: TRBD2; CDR3 protein: CASRMSLPGLAGVYNEQFF; CDR3 DNA: TGCGCCAGCAGGATGTCTTTACCGGGACTAGCGGGAGTATACAATGAGCAGTTCTTC
J gene: TRBJ1-2; clone size: many; V gene: TRBV29-1; D gene: TRBD1; CDR3 protein: CSAVVGQGNYGYTF; CDR3 DNA: TGCAGCGCCGTTGTAGGACAGGGAAACTATGGCTACACCTTC
J gene: TRBJ1-5; clone size: many; V gene: TRBV24-1; D gene: -; CDR3 protein: CATSDRQVNQPQHF; CDR3 DNA: TGTGCCACCAGTGACCGTCAGGTTAATCAGCCCCAGCATTTT
J gene: TRBJ2-1; clone size: many; V gene: TRBV19; D gene: -; CDR3 protein: CASRRENHYNEQFF; CDR3 DNA: TGTGCCAGTCGGAGGGAGAACCACTACAATGAGCAGTTCTTC
J gene: TRBJ2-3; clone size: many; V gene: TRBV28; D gene: -; CDR3 protein: CASSNPGVGPDTQYF; CDR3 DNA: TGTGCCAGCAGTAACCCAGGGGTCGGGCCAGATACGCAGTATTTT
J gene: TRBJ2-5; clone size: once; V gene: TRBV4-1; D gene: TRBD1; CDR3 protein: CASSQVTGGRTETQYF; CDR3 DNA: TGCGCCAGCAGCCAAGTAACAGGGGGTCGGACAGAGACCCAGTACTTC
J gene: TRBJ2-5; clone size: many; V gene: TRBV7-2; D gene: TRBD2; CDR3 protein: CASSQVASGYRAQYF; CDR3 DNA: TGTGCCAGCAGCCAGGTCGCTAGCGGATACCGGGCCCAGTACTTC
J gene: TRBJ2-2; clone size: -; V gene: TRBV6-2/TRBV6-3; D gene: -; CDR3 protein: CASSYSRGANGELFF; CDR3 DNA: TGTGCCAGCAGTTACTCGAGGGGGGCGAACGGGGAGCTGTTTTTT
J gene: TRBJ2-3; clone size: many; V gene: TRBV5-1; D gene: -; CDR3 protein: CASSLERDTSTDTQYF; CDR3 DNA: TGCGCCAGCAGCTTGGAGCGGGACACTAGCACAGATACGCAGTATTTT
J gene: TRBJ2-1; clone size: many; V gene: TRBV5-1; D gene: TRBD1; CDR3 protein: CASSLGGTGGKNEQFF; CDR3 DNA: TGCGCCAGCAGCTTAGGTGGGACAGGGGGCAAGAATGAGCAGTTCTTC
J gene: TRBJ1-1; clone size: many; V gene: TRBV30; D gene: -; CDR3 protein: CAWSVLGETEAFF; CDR3 DNA: TGTGCCTGGAGTGTCCTAGGGGAAACTGAAGCTTTCTTT
J gene: TRBJ2-3; clone size: many; V gene: TRBV7-3; D gene: -; CDR3 protein: CASSFAMADTQYF; CDR3 DNA: TGTGCCAGCAGCTTCGCCATGGCAGATACGCAGTATTTT
J gene: TRBJ2-1; clone size: -; V gene: TRBV11-1; D gene: TRBD1; CDR3 protein: CASSLGQGVEVEQFF; CDR3 DNA: TGTGCCAGCAGCTTAGGACAGGGGGTGGAAGTTGAGCAGTTCTTC
J gene: TRBJ2-7; clone size: many; V gene: TRBV19; D gene: -; CDR3 protein: CASSIRRATDEQYF; CDR3 DNA: TGTGCCAGTAGTATCAGGCGGGCCACCGACGAGCAGTACTTC
J gene: TRBJ1-1; clone size: many; V gene: TRBV9; D gene: -; CDR3 protein: CASSPEGVGTEAFF; CDR3 DNA: TGTGCCAGCAGCCCTGAGGGGGTGGGGACTGAAGCTTTCTTT
J gene: TRBJ2-1; clone size: -; V gene: TRBV28; D gene: -; CDR3 protein: CASSFLGRTVSGKGRDNEQFF; CDR3 DNA: TGTGCCAGCAGTTTCCTGGGACGGACAGTCTCAGGTAAGGGGCGCGACAATGAGCAGTTCTTC
J gene: TRBJ2-6; clone size: few; V gene: TRBV10-3; D gene: TRBD1; CDR3 protein: CAISDPGQGSGANVLTF; CDR3 DNA: TGTGCCATCAGTGACCCGGGACAGGGTTCTGGGGCCAACGTCCTGACTTTC
J gene: TRBJ2-3; clone size: -; V gene: TRBV7-2; D gene: TRBD1; CDR3 protein: CASSSISSGGVNSDTQYF; CDR3 DNA: TGTGCCAGCAGCTCCATCAGCTCAGGGGGCGTAAATTCAGATACGCAGTATTTT
J gene: TRBJ2-1; clone size: few; V gene: TRBV12-3/TRBV12-4; D gene: -; CDR3 protein: CASSFRHYYNEQFF; CDR3 DNA: TGTGCCAGCAGTTTTCGACATTACTACAATGAGCAGTTCTTC
J gene: TRBJ2-7; clone size: -; V gene: TRBV10-3; D gene: -; CDR3 protein: CAISDTWLRREQYF; CDR3 DNA: TGTGCCATCAGTGATACTTGGCTTCGTCGGGAGCAGTACTTC
J gene: TRBJ1-5; clone size: many; V gene: TRBV7-9; D gene: -; CDR3 protein: CASSLGDYSDSNQPQHF; CDR3 DNA: TGTGCCAGCAGCTTAGGGGATTACAGTGATAGCAATCAGCCCCAGCATTTT
J gene: TRBJ1-1; clone size: few; V gene: TRBV5-8; D gene: -; CDR3 protein: CASSLSSGGWRTLTEAFF; CDR3 DNA: TGTGCCAGCAGCTTGTCAAGTGGGGGATGGAGGACACTCACTGAAGCTTTCTTT
J gene: TRBJ1-4; clone size: few; V gene: TRBV5-1; D gene: -; CDR3 protein: CASGSVGRDEKLFF; CDR3 DNA: TGCGCCAGCGGATCTGTAGGGAGGGATGAAAAACTGTTTTTT
J gene: TRBJ1-1; clone size: many; V gene: TRBV7-9; D gene: -; CDR3 protein: CASSLGDGGTEAFF; CDR3 DNA: TGTGCCAGCAGCCTCGGGGACGGGGGGACTGAAGCTTTCTTT
J gene: TRBJ2-3; clone size: many; V gene: TRBV6-5; D gene: -; CDR3 protein: CASSYSGRQSAGDTQYF; CDR3 DNA: TGTGCCAGCAGTTACTCGGGCCGTCAGAGCGCGGGGGATACGCAGTATTTT
J gene: TRBJ1-2; clone size: -; V gene: TRBV2; D gene: TRBD1; CDR3 protein: CASSVQRGPYYGYTF; CDR3 DNA: TGTGCCAGCAGTGTTCAGAGGGGGCCCTACTATGGCTACACCTTC
J gene: TRBJ2-7; clone size: -; V gene: TRBV3-1; D gene: -; CDR3 protein: CASSRVLGEQYF; CDR3 DNA: TGTGCCAGCAGCCGGGTGTTAGGGGAGCAGTACTTC
J gene: TRBJ1-3; clone size: few; V gene: TRBV10-3; D gene: -; CDR3 protein: CAISEPNSSGNTIYF; CDR3 DNA: TGTGCCATCAGTGAGCCGAACAGCTCTGGAAACACCATATATTTT
J gene: TRBJ2-2; clone size: many; V gene: TRBV6-6; D gene: -; CDR3 protein: CASSYRDRNTGELFF; CDR3 DNA: TGTGCCAGCAGTTACCGGGACCGTAACACCGGGGAGCTGTTTTTT